The present T cell receptor beta chain was sequenced within a study of blood T cell repertoires in COVID-19. This CDR3 has 18 residues. With 2 bases clipped from V and 5 bases from J, the junction kept 15 bases outside the gene matches. Per germline, CDR1 SGHAT and CDR2 FQNNGV. Sequencing was performed with immunoSEQ multiplex PCR; in TCRdb, only in-frame clones are kept and a portion is missing. The repertoire consists of roughly 35,000 clones, with roughly 88% occurring once and the leading ten covering about 14%. This clonotype was sampled from a man between 60 and 75 years old with active COVID-19. Sequenced material: peripheral blood. The chain has TRBV11-2 and TRBJ2-7, with 10 bases aligning to TRBD2. The CDR3 DNA reads as TGTGCCAGCAGCTTAAATGGGGTCGCTAGCGGGAGTGGACACGAGCAGTACTTC. Its protein is CASSLNGVASGSGHEQYF.